This TCR beta chain derives from a study of T cells after somatic rescue of genetic block. Here immunoSEQ multiplex PCR was the method, and the copy in TCRdb shows in-frame clones only, minus some. The sample lists around 52,000 clones, approximately 96% occurring once. CDR1 and CDR2 from the germline V gene are MNHNS and SASEGT. Trimming shortened V by 5 bases and J by 8 bases, and 15 bases separated the two germline ends. There are 13 residues in the CDR3. This chain connects TRBV6-1 to TRBJ1-2; D perhaps matches TRBD1 (6 bases). The specimen was peripheral blood mononuclear cells (PBMCs). The TCR originated in a child under three years old. CDR3 DNA sequence: TGTGCCAGCAGTTCTTTCCCAGGGGAAGGCTACACCTTC. Amino acids: CASSSFPGEGYTF.